This T cell receptor beta chain comes out of a study of blood T cell repertoires in COVID-19. Overall study: Both acute and convalescent COVID-19 samples were obtained from the United States, Italy and Spain. Sources were T cells, B-cell-depleted T cells, or PBMCs; the material itself was cDNA or gDNA.

Germline V CDR1 and CDR2: SGHRS, YFSETQ. The V gene end was trimmed by 4 bases and the J gene end by 2 bases; junction bases not matched to a gene: 2. The CDR3 runs 14 residues. Original data processing: Reference gene primer amplification gave nucleated cell count estimates. Method: immunoSEQ multiplex PCR; TCRdb's copy keeps in-frame clones and lacks some. That table gives V, J and clone size, and the DNA gave D and trimming. In the table there are some 530,000 clones, approximately 83% of which are singletons. V gene TRBV5-1 combines with J gene TRBJ2-7; 11 nucleotides align to TRBD1. Sequenced sample: peripheral blood. This TCR was sampled from a human donor in a cohort sampled during active COVID-19. CDR3 nucleotide sequence: TGCGCCAGCAGCACGGGACAGGGGGCCTACGAGCAGTACTTC. Protein product: CASSTGQGAYEQYF.